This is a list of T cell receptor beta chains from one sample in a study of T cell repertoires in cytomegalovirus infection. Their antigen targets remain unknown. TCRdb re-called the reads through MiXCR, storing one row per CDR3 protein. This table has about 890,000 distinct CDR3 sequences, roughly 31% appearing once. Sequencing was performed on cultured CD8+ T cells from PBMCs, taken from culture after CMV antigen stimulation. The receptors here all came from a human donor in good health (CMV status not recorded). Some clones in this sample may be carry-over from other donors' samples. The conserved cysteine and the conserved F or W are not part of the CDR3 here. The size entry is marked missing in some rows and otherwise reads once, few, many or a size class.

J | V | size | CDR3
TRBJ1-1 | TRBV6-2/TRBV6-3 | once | ASSYKPDKEGEAF
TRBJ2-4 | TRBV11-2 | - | ASSVQLSKNIQY
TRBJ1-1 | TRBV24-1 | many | ATSDPDRREAF
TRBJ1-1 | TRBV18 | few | ASSPDSYLNTEAF
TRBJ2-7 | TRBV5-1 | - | ASSLGDSHYEQY
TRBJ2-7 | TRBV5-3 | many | ARRGVNYEQY
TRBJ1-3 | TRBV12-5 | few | ASGLVPPEGQNGNTIY
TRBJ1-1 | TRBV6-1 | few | ASGLTGRLNTEAF
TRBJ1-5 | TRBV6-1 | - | ASSTTGPNQPQH
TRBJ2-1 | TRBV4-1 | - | ASSQVGRVQF
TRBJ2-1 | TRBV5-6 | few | ASSYPGLAGSSSYNEQF
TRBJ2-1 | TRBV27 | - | ASSNRGEQF
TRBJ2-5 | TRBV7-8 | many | ASSVGEETQY
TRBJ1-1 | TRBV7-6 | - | ASGSDRGVLNTEAF
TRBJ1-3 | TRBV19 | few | ASTPGYGSGNTIY
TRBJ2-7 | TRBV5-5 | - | ASRIDRQSYEQY
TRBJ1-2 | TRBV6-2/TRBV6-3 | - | ASISRGYGYT
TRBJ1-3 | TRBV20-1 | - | SARGGVHGNTIY
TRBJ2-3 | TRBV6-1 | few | ASSVPGLAGENTQY
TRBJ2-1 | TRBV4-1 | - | ASSQDRLAGGQKPYNEQF
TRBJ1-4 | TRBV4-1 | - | ASRAGGEKLF
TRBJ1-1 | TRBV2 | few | ASNLPGGNTEAF
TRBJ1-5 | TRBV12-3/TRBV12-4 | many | ASSLTGGPGQPQH
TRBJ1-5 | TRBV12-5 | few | ASGFAPDIHSNQPQH
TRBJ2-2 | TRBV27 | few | ASSPLTSGGAGTGELF
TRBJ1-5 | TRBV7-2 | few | ASSFWTGGDQPQH
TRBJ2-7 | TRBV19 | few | ASTRTGGVDEQY
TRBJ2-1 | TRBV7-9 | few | ASSLARANDEQF
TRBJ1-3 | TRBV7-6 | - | ASSVAEPSNTIY
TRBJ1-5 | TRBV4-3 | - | ASSQATGIGQPQH
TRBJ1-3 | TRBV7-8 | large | ASSQRTGILASSGNTIY
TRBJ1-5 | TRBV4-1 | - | ASSQHRDSNQPQH
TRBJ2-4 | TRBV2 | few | ASGGGREAAKNIQY
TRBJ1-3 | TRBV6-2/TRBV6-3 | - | ASSYSEDPSGNTIY
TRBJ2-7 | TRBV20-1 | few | SASVTRADRGDLYEQY